This T cell receptor beta chain was retrieved from a study of PD-1 blockade in mismatch repair-deficient tumors. Assay used: immunoSEQ multiplex PCR; TCRdb lists only in-frame clones, some missing. The sample comprises some 130,000 clones, more than 70% of which are singletons, and around 11% rests with the top ten. The source of this sequence is an adult with mismatch repair-deficient cancer. The source material was peripheral blood, sampled 72 weeks after starting pembrolizumab.

The CDR3 DNA sequence: TGTGCCAGCACCACGACGGCGGGTTCCTACGAGCAGTACTTC. It is translated as CASTTTAGSYEQYF. The V and J genes are TRBV11-3 and TRBJ2-7; D might be TRBD2 (5 bases). Trimming took 7 bases from V and 1 from J, leaving 14 bases between them. This CDR3 is built from 14 residues. Germline CDR1 reads SGHNT; CDR2 reads YENEEA.